This TCR beta chain came from a study of human T cells and chemical hapten exposure. Regarding the study as a whole: No change in TCRs above 1 in 1000 frequency was produced by DPC sensitization.

A single record per CDR3 protein comes from TCRdb applying MiXCR to the RACE reads. This table has some 120,000 distinct CDR3 sequences, roughly 12% appearing once. This CDR3 comprises 17 residues. From germline, CDR1 is KGHDR and CDR2 SFDVKD. V was clipped by 1 base and J by 0 bases, with 11 bases between them. This clonotype came up a few times. Its antigen is not known. Regarding time point: patch test 1, 2 weeks after DPC sensitization. As to treatment: therapeutic diphenylcyclopropenone sensitization with weekly scalp DPC. This specimen consisted of whole blood, obtained in connection with sensitization to the hapten diphenylcyclopropenone (DPC). This receptor was obtained from a woman in her forties or fifties with alopecia areata. Some clones in this sample may be carry-over from other donors' samples. The V gene is TRBV24-1, the J gene TRBJ2-2; possibly TRBD2 for D (6 bases). CDR3 sequence reads: CATSDFRGTANTGELFF. CDR3 DNA: TGTGCCACCAGTGATTTCCGCGGGACTGCGAACACCGGGGAGCTGTTTTTT.